Listed here are 29 T cell receptor beta chains from one sample, sequenced in a study of blood T cell repertoires in COVID-19 (dated by TCRdb to 2020 to 2022). The method was the immunoSEQ multiplex PCR assay. Here the immuneACCESS table is served through TCRdb, limited to in-frame sequences with V and J called. Missing clones are a known gap in these copies; in checked studies unresolved V genes cover under half, and the rest lacks a known reason. A total of roughly 380,000 clones appear in this sample, about nine tenths of them only once. The top ten clonotypes cover around 0.92% of the sample. Sequencing was carried out using PBMCs or T cells enriched from blood (not recorded which). Receptors were obtained from a woman in her twenties or thirties who had been exposed to COVID-19.

The chain combines TRBV15 with TRBJ2-7; 7 bases align to TRBD1. Losses at the gene ends were 5 bases for V and 5 bases for J; bases not matched to a gene: 12. This CDR3 contains 15 residues. Germline assignment: CDR1 LNHNV and CDR2 YYDKDF (reference sequence). The DNA for the CDR3 is TGTGCCACCAGCGGCTGGGACAGTGTCCCCCACGAGCAGTACTTC. It is translated as CATSGWDSVPHEQYF.

This clone occurred once. The chain has TRBV7-3 and TRBJ2-3; the D is unclear. Deletions cut 2 bases from V and 2 bases from J, with 8 bases between. The CDR3 contains 14 residues. Germline lookup yields CDR1 SGHTA and CDR2 FQGTGA. CDR3: CASSLAGPTDTQYF. CDR3 in DNA: TGTGCCAGCAGCTTAGCTGGGCCCACAGATACGCAGTATTTT.

V is TRBV5-8 and J is TRBJ2-7; TRBD1 aligns across 9 bases. The CDR3 sequence is 14 residues long. Germline V gives CDR1 SGHTS, CDR2 YDEGEE. The V segment lost 4 bases and the J segment 8 bases; nucleotides outside the gene matches: 10. CDR3 loop: CASSRRQGGHQQYF. Here the CDR3 DNA reads TGTGCCAGCAGCAGAAGACAGGGGGGCCATCAGCAGTACTTC.

The chain employs TRBV7-8 and TRBJ1-5; 12 positions match TRBD1. V dropped 5 bases and J dropped 11; count of bases not matched to a gene: 7. This CDR3 spans 14 amino acids. The germline gives CDR1 SGHVS, CDR2 FQNEAQ. The CDR3 sequence is CASSPGTGGGTQHF. In DNA form, the CDR3 reads TGTGCCAGCAGCCCCGGGACAGGGGGCGGGACCCAGCATTTT.

V is TRBV5-6 and J is TRBJ2-3; the match to TRBD1 covers 7 bases. Per the germline V gene, CDR1 is SGHDT and CDR2 is YYEEEE. J lost 3 bases, V lost 3 bases, and 13 bases had no gene match. CDR3 length equals 17 residues. CDR3 nucleotides: TGTGCCAGCAGCTGGGGACAGTTGGGAAAACGGACAGATACGCAGTATTTT. This translates into CASSWGQLGKRTDTQYF.

The chain employs TRBV28 and TRBJ1-5; no definite D call. The germline V gene has CDR1 MDHEN and CDR2 SYDVKM. There are 13 residues in the CDR3. The V and J ends lost 7 bases and 3 bases respectively, with 10 bases between them. The CDR3 DNA is TGTGCCAGCATCAGTGGTGCCAATCAGCCCCAGCATTTT. Its translation is CASISGANQPQHF.

The chain carries TRBV7-9 and TRBJ2-4; 9 bases are shared with TRBD1. The ends lost 0 bases at V and 6 bases at J; junction bases unmatched: 0. From germline, CDR1 is SEHNR and CDR2 FQNEAQ (reference sequence). This CDR3 comprises 14 residues. DNA of the CDR3: TGTGCCAGCAGCTTAGCGGGACAGGGAAACATTCAGTACTTC. Its protein is CASSLAGQGNIQYF.

The V and J genes are TRBV10-1 and TRBJ2-7, with D unresolved. The V and J ends lost 4 bases and 0 bases respectively, with 4 bases between them. Germline V lookup: CDR1 WNHNN, CDR2 SYGVQD (reference sequence). This CDR3 has 12 amino acids. The CDR3 DNA is TGCGCCAGCAGTGGAGGCTCCTACGAGCAGTACTTC. Residues: CASSGGSYEQYF.

The chain links TRBV12-3 or TRBV12-4 to TRBJ2-3; D ambiguous. The CDR3 runs to 11 residues. With 5 bases removed from V and 5 bases from J, the gap between germline ends came to 5 bases. CDR3 sequence reads: CASSLRDTQYF. In DNA form, the CDR3 reads TGTGCCAGCAGTCTCAGAGATACGCAGTATTTT.

This chain connects TRBV4-2 to TRBJ1-2; 8 nucleotides line up with TRBD1. In germline, CDR1 is LGHNA, CDR2 YNFKEQ. This CDR3 is 17 amino acids long. J gave up 4 bases and V 4 bases, and 14 bases lay outside the gene matches. CDR3 loop: CASSPRTTGTGFYGYTF. CDR3 DNA: TGTGCCAGCAGCCCTAGAACCACCGGGACAGGCTTCTATGGCTACACCTTC.

This chain uses TRBV19 with TRBJ2-5; 13 bases map to TRBD2. The V and J ends lost 8 bases and 4 bases, in that order; junction bases with no gene match: 7. This CDR3 spans 15 amino acids. Germline assignment: CDR1 LNHDA and CDR2 SQIVND (reference sequence). CDR3 protein: CASAPLAGGVETQYF. The CDR3 bases are TGTGCCAGTGCGCCACTAGCGGGAGGGGTAGAGACCCAGTACTTC.

This sequence joins TRBV7-6 and TRBJ2-5, with 7 bases fitting TRBD2. J gave up 3 bases and V 5 bases, and 12 bases lay outside the gene matches. CDR1 is SGHVS, CDR2 FNYEAQ, per germline. The CDR3 is 16 amino acids. The CDR3 spells CASSPPRGGGEETQYF. The CDR3 nucleotides are TGTGCCAGCAGCCCGCCTCGGGGCGGGGGAGAAGAGACCCAGTACTTC.

The chain recombines TRBV5-1 with TRBJ2-7; a weak D match, TRBD1 (5 bases). CDR3 length: 15 amino acids. Germline CDR1 SGHRS, CDR2 YFSETQ. The V end lost 0 bases, the J end lost 2 bases, and 12 bases lay between the germline ends. The CDR3 is CASSLGSGRTYEQYF. CDR3 DNA: TGCGCCAGCAGCTTGGGGTCAGGGCGTACCTACGAGCAGTACTTC.

On this clone itself: Other DNA sequences within the sample encode an identical CDR3. The chain recombines TRBV7-9 with TRBJ2-3, with 8 nucleotides matching TRBD2. With 4 bases clipped from V and 0 bases from J, the junction kept 0 bases outside the gene matches. CDR1 SEHNR and CDR2 FQNEAQ come from the germline V gene (reference sequence). This CDR3 spans 14 amino acids. CDR3 sequence: CASSSSGSTDTQYF. As DNA, the CDR3 is TGTGCCAGCAGCTCTAGCGGGAGCACAGATACGCAGTATTTT.

CDR3 coding DNA: TGTGCCAGCAGCCGCGGACTAGCGGGAGATACGCAGTATTTT. This gives the protein CASSRGLAGDTQYF. The rearrangement links TRBV11-2 to TRBJ2-3; TRBD2 agrees at 11 bases. Trimming took 5 bases from V and 5 from J; bases not matched to a gene: 3. CDR3 length: 14 residues. Germline-derived CDR1 and CDR2 are SGHAT and FQNNGV.

The chain couples TRBV7-2 to TRBJ2-4, with D tentatively TRBD2 (6 bases). Trimming left V 5 bases short and J 1 base short, with 15 bases between. The CDR3 is 16 amino acids. CDR1 is SGHTA and CDR2 is FQGNSA in the germline V gene. The CDR3 region has the DNA TGTGCCAGCAGCCCCCGGGGACGGGGGGCCAAAAACATTCAGTACTTC. It codes for CASSPRGRGAKNIQYF.

The genes are TRBV28 and TRBJ2-3, with 12 bases fitting TRBD1. The CDR3 spans 14 residues. J lost 2 bases, V lost 10 bases, and 4 bases had no gene match. Germline lookup yields CDR1 MDHEN and CDR2 SYDVKM. CDR3 loop: CATRDRGPTDTQYF. CDR3 coding DNA: TGTGCCACCCGGGACAGGGGGCCCACAGATACGCAGTATTTT.

The chain combines TRBV28 with TRBJ1-2; 7 nucleotides line up with TRBD1. The V and J ends lost 3 bases and 8 bases, in that order; junction bases with no gene match: 12. The CDR3 runs 15 residues. CDR1 is MDHEN and CDR2 is SYDVKM in the germline V gene. DNA of the CDR3: TGTGCCAGCAGTTTCATAACCCGGGACAGTCGGGGCTACACCTTC. Translation: CASSFITRDSRGYTF.

This clone was detected only once. The chain links TRBV10-2 to TRBJ2-5; no firm D call. Germline CDR1 is WSHSY and CDR2 is SAAADI. The CDR3 extends over 12 amino acids. Trimming left V 3 bases short and J 1 base short, with 3 bases between. The CDR3 reads CASSDIQETQYF. CDR3 nucleotide sequence: TGCGCCAGCAGTGACATCCAAGAGACCCAGTACTTC.

CDR3 DNA: TGTGCCAGCAGGTCCCCGTGGGCAGACTACGAGCAGTACTTC. Translated: CASRSPWADYEQYF. The rearrangement joins TRBV11-2 to TRBJ2-7; D uncertain. The CDR3 has 14 amino acids. Germline lookup yields CDR1 SGHAT and CDR2 FQNNGV. Between the trimmed V and J ends, which lost 6 bases and 3 bases, there was a span of 15 bases.

This chain links TRBV19 with TRBJ2-3; perhaps TRBD1 as D (5 bases). V was trimmed by 6 bases and J by 1 base, leaving 11 bases between them. CDR3 length: 14 residues. Germline values: CDR1 LNHDA, CDR2 SQIVND (reference sequence). CDR3 bases: TGTGCCAGTAGATCAGGGCAGGGCACAGATACGCAGTATTTT. It codes for CASRSGQGTDTQYF.

V usage is TRBV15 and J usage is TRBJ2-7, with D unresolved. Trimming shortened V by 0 bases and J by 3 bases, and 12 bases separated the two germline ends. Germline CDR1 is LNHNV and CDR2 is YYDKDF (reference sequence). The CDR3 runs to 15 residues. The CDR3 region is CATSREATMVYEQYF. DNA for the CDR3: TGTGCCACCAGCAGAGAGGCGACAATGGTCTACGAGCAGTACTTC.

V gene TRBV10-3 combines with J gene TRBJ2-5, with D perhaps TRBD2 (5 bases). The germline CDR1 and CDR2 sequences are ENHRY and SYGVKD. This CDR3 has 15 amino acids. V lost 6 bases and J lost 5, with 19 bases in between. CDR3 nucleotide sequence: TGTGCCATCAGAGTTTACGAGGGTTTGCGGGAGACCCAGTACTTC. Protein product: CAIRVYEGLRETQYF.

The chain uses TRBV3-1 (or the pseudogene TRBV3-2) and TRBJ1-2; weak D call: TRBD1 (6 bases). CDR3 length: 15 residues. CDR1 and CDR2 (germline): LGHDT, YNNKEL (reference sequence). The V and J ends lost 3 bases and 4 bases respectively, with 15 bases between them. CDR3 in DNA: TGTGCCAGCAGCCATAATACAGGGTCTAGCTATGGCTACACCTTC. It yields the protein CASSHNTGSSYGYTF.

The chain carries TRBV9 and TRBJ1-5; D perhaps matches TRBD1 (6 bases). The CDR3 totals 14 residues. Germline assignment: CDR1 SGDLS and CDR2 YYNGEE. Trimming shortened V by 3 bases and J by 3 bases, and 10 bases separated the two germline ends. The CDR3 protein is CASSAGVHNQPQHF. CDR3 coding DNA: TGTGCCAGCAGCGCAGGGGTCCACAATCAGCCCCAGCATTTT.

CDR3: CASSTIPGQGYEQYF. CDR3 sequence (DNA): TGTGCCAGTAGTACAATACCGGGACAGGGCTACGAGCAGTACTTC. The chain joins TRBV19 to TRBJ2-7; TRBD1 agrees at 9 bases. This CDR3 has 15 residues. Germline V gives CDR1 LNHDA, CDR2 SQIVND (reference sequence). Unmatched junction bases numbered 7, after V lost 4 bases and J lost 3 bases.

J is TRBJ1-4 and V is TRBV11-2, with 7 bases matching TRBD1. Germline V gene sequence: CDR1 SGHAT, CDR2 FQNNGV. V was pared by 1 base and J by 2 bases, with 10 bases of the junction left unmatched. The CDR3 is 18 residues long. The CDR3 DNA reads as TGTGCCAGCAGCTTAGTAGGGGGCGCATATCCGACTAATGAAAAACTGTTTTTT. It yields the protein CASSLVGGAYPTNEKLFF.

The rearrangement uses TRBV6-5 and TRBJ1-2; D gene uncertain. The CDR3 length is 13 residues. From germline, CDR1 is MNHEY and CDR2 SVGAGI. V lost 5 bases and J 3 bases, leaving 10 bases between the germline ends. CDR3 sequence: CASSPGGDYGYTF. CDR3 in DNA: TGTGCCAGCAGTCCGGGCGGGGACTATGGCTACACCTTC.

The chain carries TRBV11-3 and TRBJ2-1; D possibly corresponds to TRBD2 (6 bases). CDR1 SGHNT and CDR2 YENEEA come from the germline V gene. Trimming took off 5 bases at V and 5 bases at J, with 16 bases between the two ends. The CDR3 spans 15 residues. In DNA, the CDR3 is TGTGCCAGCAGCCGACGGGAGTTCACGGACAATGAGCAGTTCTTC. Its protein is CASSRREFTDNEQFF. The variable domain in full, with the rest retrieved from reference TRBV11-3 and TRBJ2-1, is EAGVVQSPRYKIIEKKQPVAFWCNPISGHNTLYWYLQNLGQGPELLIRYENEEAVDDSQLPKDRFSAERLKGVDSTLKIQPAELGDSAVYLCASSRREFTDNEQFFGPGTRLTVL.